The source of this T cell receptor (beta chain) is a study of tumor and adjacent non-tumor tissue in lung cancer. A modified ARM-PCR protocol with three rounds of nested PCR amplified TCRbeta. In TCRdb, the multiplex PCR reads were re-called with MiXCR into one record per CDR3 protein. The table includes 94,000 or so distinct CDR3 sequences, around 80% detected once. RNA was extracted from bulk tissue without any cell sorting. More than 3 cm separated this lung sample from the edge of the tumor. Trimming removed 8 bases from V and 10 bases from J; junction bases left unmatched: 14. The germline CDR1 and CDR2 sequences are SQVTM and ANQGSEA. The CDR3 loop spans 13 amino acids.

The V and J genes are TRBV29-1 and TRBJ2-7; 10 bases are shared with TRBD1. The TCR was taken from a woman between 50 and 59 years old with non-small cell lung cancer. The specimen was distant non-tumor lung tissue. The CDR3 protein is CSIAAGQGIDQYF. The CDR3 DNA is TGCAGCATTGCAGCGGGACAGGGGATCGACCAGTACTTC.